Listed below are T cell receptor beta chains from one sample, sequenced in a study of blood T cell repertoires in COVID-19. Clones were sequenced by immunoSEQ multiplex PCR, and TCRdb holds only the in-frame ones, with some missing. This table has some 240,000 clones, 89% appearing once. Sequenced sample: peripheral blood. Receptors were obtained from a man aged 60-69 years who had recovered from COVID-19. The CDR3 runs from the conserved cysteine through the conserved F or W. D genes are given only for firm matches. A row's size may be missing; if present it is once, few, many or a size class.

TGTGCCAGCAGCTTAGGCGGCGCTAGCGGGGGTTCTGATACGCAGTATTTT CASSLGGASGGSDTQYF TRBJ2-3 TRBD2 TRBV7-6 -
TGCGCCAGCAGCTACCGGGACACCATATATTTT CASSYRDTIYF TRBJ1-3 - TRBV5-1 -
TGTGCCAGCAGCGCCGGACTAGCGGGGGGAAACATTCAGTACTTC CASSAGLAGGNIQYF TRBJ2-4 TRBD2 TRBV7-2 -
TGTGCCAGCTTCGCCAGCGGGAGGGCCGAGGTTGAGCAGTTCTTC CASFASGRAEVEQFF TRBJ2-1 TRBD2 TRBV5-4 -
TGTGCCAGCAGGTTTCCGGGACTAGCGGAAATCTACTACGAGCAGTACTTC CASRFPGLAEIYYEQYF TRBJ2-7 TRBD2 TRBV6-4 -
TGTGCCAGCAAGTTACAGTCGTCGAACACTGAAGCTTTCTTT CASKLQSSNTEAFF TRBJ1-1 - TRBV7-3 -
TGCGCCAGCAGCTTGGACGTGGACTGGGGCTACACCTTC CASSLDVDWGYTF TRBJ1-2 - TRBV5-1 -
TGTGCCAGCAGGCTAAGACTAGCGGGAGAAGAGACCCAGTACTTC CASRLRLAGEETQYF TRBJ2-5 TRBD2 TRBV2 -
TGTGCCAGCAGCTCGGGACTAGCGGGAGCCACCGGGGAGCTGTTTTTT CASSSGLAGATGELFF TRBJ2-2 TRBD2 TRBV5-5 -
TGCGCCAGCAGCTTGGGACAAAAGTCACCCCTCCACTTT CASSLGQKSPLHF TRBJ1-6 - TRBV5-1 -
TGCGCCAGTGTTGAACAGGGGGACTATGGCTACACCTTC CASVEQGDYGYTF TRBJ1-2 TRBD1 TRBV10-1 -
TGTGCCAGCAGCCGACCGGGGGGCCCTAAAAGCATGAACACTGAAGCTTTCTTT CASSRPGGPKSMNTEAFF TRBJ1-1 - TRBV7-9 -
TGTGCCAGCAGCCGTCCAAGAAAAGTCGGGACAGGTACTGATGGCTACACCTTC CASSRPRKVGTGTDGYTF TRBJ1-2 TRBD1 TRBV27 -
TGTGCCACCCTCCCGGGGGTGGCGGTCTACCAAGAGACCCAGTACTTC CATLPGVAVYQETQYF TRBJ2-5 - TRBV10-3 -
TGTGCCAGCAGCGCACTAGCTAGGCATGAGCAGTTCTTC CASSALARHEQFF TRBJ2-1 - TRBV7-2 -
TGTGCCACCAGTGATTCTCGGGACAGCAGTATCACTAGCACAGATACGCAGTATTTT CATSDSRDSSITSTDTQYF TRBJ2-3 TRBD1 TRBV24-1 once
TGTGCCATCAGTGGGCAGGGGGACTCACCCCTCCACTTT CAISGQGDSPLHF TRBJ1-6 TRBD1 TRBV10-3 -
TGTGCCAGCAGTGACGACGGGACAGCCTATGGCTACACCTTC CASSDDGTAYGYTF TRBJ1-2 TRBD1 TRBV28 -
TGTGCCAGCAGTCCCCCCAACGGCTATGGCTACACCTTC CASSPPNGYGYTF TRBJ1-2 - TRBV27 once
TGCAGTGCTAGGAAGCGGGGTGAGCAGTTCTTC CSARKRGEQFF TRBJ2-1 TRBD2 TRBV20-1 -
TGTGCCAGCACCCCGGGGCGGCGGGGTACGCAGTATTTT CASTPGRRGTQYF TRBJ2-3 - TRBV11-2 -
TGCGCCAGCAGCCTGGAGCCGGTCTCTGGAAACACCATATATTTT CASSLEPVSGNTIYF TRBJ1-3 - TRBV5-1 -
TGTGCCACCAGTGATCAAAGGACAGGGGTTAGCAATCAGCCCCAGCATTTT CATSDQRTGVSNQPQHF TRBJ1-5 TRBD1 TRBV24-1 -
TGTGCCAGCAGCACCGGGACAGGGGGCTACAATGAGCAGTTCTTC CASSTGTGGYNEQFF TRBJ2-1 TRBD1 TRBV7-2 -
TGTGCCAGCTCACCCGTAATGGGTCGGGAAACTGAAGCTTTCTTT CASSPVMGRETEAFF TRBJ1-1 - TRBV18 -
TGTGCCAGTAGTATCCCACGTATGGTCGGGGTCAATGAAAAACTGTTTTTT CASSIPRMVGVNEKLFF TRBJ1-4 - TRBV19 -
TGTGCCAGCAGTTTAGGCGGGGGAACTGAAGCTTTCTTT CASSLGGGTEAFF TRBJ1-1 - TRBV12-3/TRBV12-4 -
TGTGCCAGCAGTTTCGCGGGGGCGAAGGGCTCCTACGAGCAGTACTTC CASSFAGAKGSYEQYF TRBJ2-7 - TRBV7-2 -
TGCGCCAGCGGGGGGAGGGGCGACACTGAAGCTTTCTTT CASGGRGDTEAFF TRBJ1-1 - TRBV10-2 -
TGTGCCAGCAGTGTGGGAGGACGGTTAGAGGAGCAGTACTTC CASSVGGRLEEQYF TRBJ2-7 - TRBV2 once
TGCAGCGTGAGGAACACTGAAGCTTTCTTT CSVRNTEAFF TRBJ1-1 - TRBV29-1 -
TGTGCCAGCAGCCCCAGGGGGCGCCTCTATGGCTACACCTTC CASSPRGRLYGYTF TRBJ1-2 TRBD1 TRBV5-6 -
TGTGCCAGCAGCTTGGGGGGGACAGTCGATTCACCCCTCCACTTT CASSLGGTVDSPLHF TRBJ1-6 TRBD1 TRBV5-4 -
TGTGCCAGCAGCCAGCCGGGACAGCCGGACGGCTACACCTTC CASSQPGQPDGYTF TRBJ1-2 TRBD1 TRBV4-2 -
TGTGCCAGTAGTACGCAGTGGACTAATGAAAAACTGTTTTTT CASSTQWTNEKLFF TRBJ1-4 - TRBV19 once
TGTGCCAGCCATACCGGGGGGCAGGTAAATCAGCCCCAGCATTTT CASHTGGQVNQPQHF TRBJ1-5 - TRBV28 -
TGTGCCAGCAGACGACAAGGAACAGGGGATAGCAATCAGCCCCAGCATTTT CASRRQGTGDSNQPQHF TRBJ1-5 TRBD1 TRBV6-6 few
TGCGCCAGCAGCTTGGTAGGGGGTCACAGGGGCAGGTTTGACAATGAGCAGTTCTTC CASSLVGGHRGRFDNEQFF TRBJ2-1 TRBD1 TRBV5-1 -
TGTGCCAGCAGCTTTGAGCGGGATAACGAGCAGTACTTC CASSFERDNEQYF TRBJ2-7 TRBD2 TRBV7-3 -
TGTGCCAGCTCACCGACCGGGACTAGCGGGTCCTACGAGCAGTACTTC CASSPTGTSGSYEQYF TRBJ2-7 TRBD2 TRBV18 once
TGTGCCAGCAGAGCAGGGACAGGGGGCGTTGGCTACACCTTC CASRAGTGGVGYTF TRBJ1-2 TRBD1 TRBV9 -
TGTGCCAGCAGTTGGCAGAACTATGGCTACACCTTC CASSWQNYGYTF TRBJ1-2 - TRBV7-2 -
TGTGCCAGCAGCCTGCTAGCGGGAGGGCCCCATGAGCAGTTCTTC CASSLLAGGPHEQFF TRBJ2-1 TRBD2 TRBV7-2 -
TGTGCCAGCAGCACTCTAGCGGGGGGAAAACACGAGCAGTACTTC CASSTLAGGKHEQYF TRBJ2-7 TRBD2 TRBV4-2 -
TGTGCCAGCAGTCTGACGGCGACAGGGGGGTATGGCTACACCTTC CASSLTATGGYGYTF TRBJ1-2 TRBD1 TRBV6-4 -
TGTGCCAGCAGCCCCCGGCGGCAGCACGATACAGATACGCAGTATTTT CASSPRRQHDTDTQYF TRBJ2-3 - TRBV7-8 -
TGTGCCAGTAGCCCAGGGACAGGCGTAGCCAAAAACATTCAGTACTTC CASSPGTGVAKNIQYF TRBJ2-4 TRBD1 TRBV19 -
TGTGCCAGCAGCAAGGAGACAGGGGCCCATAATTCACCCCTCCACTTT CASSKETGAHNSPLHF TRBJ1-6 - TRBV21-1 once
TGTGCCACCAGACCCTCCCGGACAGGGACCGGGGAGCTGTTTTTT CATRPSRTGTGELFF TRBJ2-2 TRBD1 TRBV24-1 -
TGCGCCAGCAGCTTGGATGGGGGGGTAGGCGGTGGCTACACCTTC CASSLDGGVGGGYTF TRBJ1-2 - TRBV5-1 -
TGTGCCAGTACCCTGGGACCGGGGGAAACTGAAGCTTTCTTT CASTLGPGETEAFF TRBJ1-1 - TRBV19 -
TGTGCCAGCAGTACATACGACAGGGAATACGAGCAGTACTTC CASSTYDREYEQYF TRBJ2-7 TRBD1 TRBV6-5 -
TGCGCCAGCAGTCTTACTAGCGGGGGGCTGAGCTCCTACAATGAGCAGTTCTTC CASSLTSGGLSSYNEQFF TRBJ2-1 TRBD2 TRBV10-2 -
TGCAGTGCTTCGGCGGTCTACACCTTC CSASAVYTF TRBJ1-2 - TRBV20-1 -
TGCGCCAGCAGCCAAGGCGGACAGCTCTCTGGAAACACCATATATTTT CASSQGGQLSGNTIYF TRBJ1-3 - TRBV4-1 -